A single sample is the source of the 21 T cell receptor beta chains below, sequenced in a study of blood T cell repertoires in COVID-19. Generated by immunoSEQ multiplex PCR, the TCRdb table keeps only in-frame clones and is missing some. Here the sample spans approximately 300,000 clones, roughly 86% being singletons. The sample comprised peripheral blood. Every receptor here comes from a woman between 45 and 60 years old with acute or convalescent COVID-19.

The chain couples TRBV18 to TRBJ2-3, with 9 bases identical to TRBD2. This CDR3 comprises 17 residues. V gave up 2 bases and J gave up 3 bases; unmatched junction bases: 9. Germline values: CDR1 KGHSH, CDR2 LQKENI. The CDR3 coding sequence is TGTGCCAGCTCACCAGATATTAGCGGGAGTTCAACAGATACGCAGTATTTT. Its protein product is CASSPDISGSSTDTQYF.

The chain carries TRBV19 and TRBJ2-7, with TRBD1 identical over 10 bases. The CDR3 consists of 15 residues. Germline CDR1 is LNHDA and CDR2 is SQIVND (reference sequence). J lost 2 bases, V lost 4 bases, and 5 bases had no gene match. The chain's CDR3 is CASSSGQGVPYEQYF. The CDR3 nucleotides are TGTGCCAGTAGTAGCGGACAGGGGGTACCCTACGAGCAGTACTTC.

The V call is TRBV28, the J call TRBJ1-4, with a possible D match to TRBD1 (5 bases). Trimming shortened V by 2 bases and J by 5 bases, and 9 bases separated the two germline ends. Looked up from germline, CDR1 is MDHEN and CDR2 is SYDVKM. This CDR3 is 14 amino acids long. Here the CDR3 DNA reads TGTGCCAGCAGTTTAGACAGCGTAAATGAAAAACTGTTTTTT. Translation: CASSLDSVNEKLFF. Looking up the rest from reference TRBV28 and TRBJ1-4 gives the full variable domain: DVKVTQSSRYLVKRTGEKVFLECVQDMDHENMFWYRQDPGLGLRLIYFSYDVKMKEKGDIPEGYSVSREKKERFSLILESASTNQTSMYLCASSLDSVNEKLFFGSGTQLSVL.

CDR3 DNA: TGTGCCGGGGCGCCCGGGTCTAACTATGGCTACACCTTC. Translating gives CAGAPGSNYGYTF. The chain uses TRBV30 and TRBJ1-2, with D perhaps TRBD1 (5 bases). Germline V gives CDR1 GTSNPN, CDR2 SVGIG (reference sequence). The CDR3 length is 13 residues. Trimming removed 8 bases at V and 0 bases at J, with 13 bases between.

V gene TRBV5-5 combines with J gene TRBJ2-1, with 7 positions matching TRBD1. CDR3 length: 17 residues. With V trimmed by 4 bases and J by 0 bases, 10 bases remained unmatched. The V gene's germline CDR1 is SGHKS and CDR2 YYEKEE (reference sequence). CDR3 sequence reads: CASSTKPGQSSYNEQFF. The CDR3 nucleotides read TGTGCCAGCAGCACGAAGCCGGGACAGAGCTCCTACAATGAGCAGTTCTTC.

The chain links TRBV25-1 to TRBJ2-7; TRBD1 agrees at 10 bases. There are 15 residues in the CDR3. V lost 0 bases to trimming and J lost 6 bases; unmatched junction nucleotides: 5. In germline, CDR1 is MGHDK, CDR2 SYGVNS. CDR3 DNA sequence: TGTGCCAGCAGTGAATATGGGACAGGGGCAACCGAGCAGTACTTC. It specifies CASSEYGTGATEQYF.

The genes are TRBV5-1 and TRBJ2-1; 11 positions match TRBD2. J was trimmed by 9 bases and V by 0 bases; bases with no gene match: 5. Looked up from germline, CDR1 is SGHRS and CDR2 is YFSETQ. The CDR3 runs 15 residues. The CDR3 reads CASSLDSGRAVEQFF. In nucleotides, the CDR3 is TGCGCCAGCAGCTTGGATAGCGGGAGGGCGGTTGAGCAGTTCTTC. The full variable domain, rest sourced from reference TRBV5-1 and TRBJ2-1, is KAGVTQTPRYLIKTRGQQVTLSCSPISGHRSVSWYQQTPGQGLQFLFEYFSETQRNKGNFPGRFSGRQFSNSRSEMNVSTLELGDSALYLCASSLDSGRAVEQFFGPGTRLTVL.

The chain combines TRBV11-2 with TRBJ2-1, with D tentatively TRBD2 (5 bases). The ends were cut back, 2 bases at V and 2 bases at J, with 10 bases in the middle. This CDR3 has 15 amino acids. Germline V lookup: CDR1 SGHAT, CDR2 FQNNGV. The CDR3, as DNA: TGTGCCAGCAGCTTAAGCTTGCGGGCCTACAATGAGCAGTTCTTC. This sequence encodes CASSLSLRAYNEQFF.

The V and J genes are TRBV7-9 and TRBJ1-5; 7 nucleotides match TRBD1. The CDR3 runs to 14 residues. CDR1 is SEHNR, CDR2 FQNEAQ, per germline (reference sequence). J lost 0 bases, V lost 8 bases, and 4 bases had no gene match. The CDR3 protein is CASGGQNSNQPQHF. CDR3 sequence (DNA): TGTGCCAGCGGGGGACAGAATAGCAATCAGCCCCAGCATTTT.

This chain joins TRBV5-4 and TRBJ2-7; 9 bases fit TRBD2. The trim removed 0 bases at V and 2 bases at J, leaving 3 bases unmatched. CDR1 and CDR2 (germline): SGHNT, YYREEE (reference sequence). The CDR3 loop spans 15 amino acids. The CDR3 coding sequence is TGTGCCAGCAGCTTGGTACTAGCGGGTCCCTACGAGCAGTACTTC. Protein product: CASSLVLAGPYEQYF. The whole variable domain, remainder taken from reference TRBV5-4 and TRBJ2-7, is ETGVTQSPTHLIKTRGQQVTLRCSSQSGHNTVSWYQQALGQGPQFIFQYYREEENGRGNFPPRFSGLQFPNYSSELNVNALELDDSALYLCASSLVLAGPYEQYFGPGTRLTVT.

Note on this clone: A much larger clone sits a single nucleotide away, making a read error possible. The rearrangement links TRBV29-1 to TRBJ1-4; 8 bases agree with TRBD1. The germline CDR1 and CDR2 sequences are SQVTM and ANQGSEA. The CDR3 totals 13 residues. The V and J ends lost 3 bases and 4 bases, in that order; junction bases with no gene match: 1. CDR3 amino acids: CSVDGQGNEKLFF. CDR3 sequence (DNA): TGCAGCGTTGATGGACAGGGTAATGAAAAACTGTTTTTT.

In the case of this clone: A read error may produce the germline difference seen at one junction end. Other DNA sequences in the same sample also yield this CDR3. This chain connects TRBV4-1 to TRBJ2-7; D is perhaps TRBD2 (6 bases). Germline assignment: CDR1 MGHRA and CDR2 YSYEKL. CDR3 length: 13 amino acids. DNA for the CDR3: TGCGCCAGCAGCCAAGAGGGACTTTACGAGCAGTATTTC. It codes for CASSQEGLYEQYF.

The chain employs TRBV5-1 and TRBJ2-7; D perhaps matches TRBD2 (7 bases). The V gene lost 3 bases and the J gene lost 5 bases, with 12 bases spanning the gap. Germline lookup yields CDR1 SGHRS and CDR2 YFSETQ. CDR3 size: 13 residues. CDR3 coding DNA: TGCGCCAGCAGCTCTCCGGGGGGCGACGAGCAGTACTTC. This codes for CASSSPGGDEQYF.

The chain has TRBV29-1 and TRBJ1-1; no clear D gene. The V end was cut by 4 bases, the J end by 1 base, with 10 bases between. The germline V gene encodes CDR1 SQVTM and CDR2 ANQGSEA. This CDR3 is built from 13 residues. The CDR3 DNA sequence: TGCAGCGTTGTCGAGGGCTCGAACACTGAAGCTTTCTTT. Translation: CSVVEGSNTEAFF.

J is TRBJ1-2 and V is TRBV2, with 10 nucleotides matching TRBD1. Germline V gene lookup returns CDR1 SNHLY and CDR2 FYNNEI. With V trimmed by 1 base and J by 1 base, 0 bases remained unmatched. This CDR3 spans 15 amino acids. CDR3 loop: CASSEGDRGNYGYTF. The CDR3 DNA reads as TGTGCCAGCAGTGAAGGGGACAGGGGTAACTATGGCTACACCTTC.

This clone showed up many times. Here the CDR3 reads CATSSQKALRGTIYF. For the CDR3, the DNA is TGTGCCACCAGCAGCCAAAAGGCCCTCCGGGGCACCATATATTTT. The chain couples TRBV15 to TRBJ1-3; D uncertain. This CDR3 spans 15 amino acids. In germline, CDR1 is LNHNV, CDR2 YYDKDF (reference sequence). V lost 3 bases and J lost 9, with 18 bases in between.

V usage is TRBV25-1 and J usage is TRBJ2-1; TRBD1 agrees at 10 bases. Per the germline V gene, CDR1 is MGHDK and CDR2 is SYGVNS. The J segment lost 5 bases and the V segment lost 4 bases, leaving 5 bases of the junction unmatched. The CDR3 extends over 15 amino acids. As DNA, the CDR3 is TGTGCCAGCAGTGTACCTGGGACAGGGGACAATGAGCAGTTCTTC. Amino acid sequence: CASSVPGTGDNEQFF.

The chain joins TRBV5-1 to TRBJ1-1; tentatively, D is TRBD1 (6 bases). The CDR3 loop spans 14 amino acids. Trimming stripped 4 bases from V and 4 bases from J, with 14 bases between. Germline CDR1 and CDR2: SGHRS and YFSETQ. The CDR3 sequence is CASSPGDYITEAFF. In DNA, the CDR3 is TGCGCCAGCAGCCCAGGGGATTACATCACTGAAGCTTTCTTT.

The chain is built from TRBV4-1 and TRBJ2-5; 12 bases are a match to TRBD2. Trimming took 2 bases from V and 7 from J; bases not matched to a gene: 11. CDR1 MGHRA and CDR2 YSYEKL come from the germline V gene. The CDR3 runs to 17 residues. The CDR3 is CASSQRLAGARRGTQYF. CDR3 DNA sequence: TGCGCCAGCAGCCAAAGACTAGCGGGAGCTAGGAGAGGGACCCAGTACTTC.

The chain uses TRBV9 and TRBJ1-1; D might be TRBD1 (6 bases). There are 16 residues in the CDR3. Germline V gene data show CDR1 as SGDLS and CDR2 as YYNGEE. The germline V and J ends were trimmed by 3 bases and 1 base, with 16 bases remaining between them. CDR3 DNA: TGTGCCAGCAGCGGCGCAGGGGCGCATGGGAACACTGAAGCTTTCTTT. Translating gives CASSGAGAHGNTEAFF.

This clone is a singleton in its sample. The gene calls are TRBV6-5 and TRBJ2-7; the match to TRBD1 covers 10 bases. Losses at the gene ends were 6 bases for V and 3 bases for J; bases not matched to a gene: 2. The CDR3 sequence is 13 residues long. CDR1 and CDR2 from the germline V gene are MNHEY and SVGAGI. The CDR3 DNA is TGTGCCAGCAGGCGGGACAGGGGCTACGAGCAGTACTTC. As protein: CASRRDRGYEQYF.